This T cell receptor beta chain was captured in a study of T cell responses to AZD1222 COVID-19 vaccine. Germline V lookup: CDR1 LGHDT, CDR2 YNNKEL (reference sequence). This CDR3 has 15 amino acids. Trimming pared 5 bases from V and 3 bases from J, leaving 16 bases between. Findings of the study overall: Nearly half of spike-specific TCRs reportedly target variant regions that are unmutated in the B.1.351 and B.1.1.7 variants. Baseline serology detected seropositivity in only six AZD1222 recipients. The span of vaccine-associated CD4 TCRs extended across spike, with dominance at 160-218 and 743-854. Most donors were white British and more were female, and clonal diversity was possibly underestimated.

Produced via immunoSEQ multiplex PCR; TCRdb's table is partial and in-frame only. The repertoire holds just over 150,000 clones, with roughly nine tenths as singletons. As concerns this clone: Antigen: not known.

Material: peripheral blood, obtained after recovery from COVID-19. This chain uses TRBV3-1 (or the pseudogene TRBV3-2) with TRBJ2-5, with a weak D call TRBD1 (6 bases). The receptor's source is an adult who had recovered from COVID-19. The CDR3 reads CASSTPTGWKETQYF. The CDR3 bases are TGTGCCAGCAGCACCCCTACAGGGTGGAAAGAGACCCAGTACTTC.